Shown below are 20 T cell receptor beta chains from a single sample sequenced in a study of T-cell reconstitution after alpha-beta-depleted transplantation in children. TCRbeta library construction was performed incorporating unique molecular identifiers. TCRdb reanalysed the PCR reads using MiXCR and keeps one entry per CDR3 protein. This repertoire shows over 120,000 distinct CDR3 sequences, 8.8% found once; its top ten account for 15% to 20%. This specimen consisted of PBMCs, mostly from graft donor cells, obtained 180 days after TCRalphabeta/CD19-depleted stem cell transplant. All receptors derive from a female patient between 2 and 15 years old who had a stem cell transplant for congenital amegakaryocytic thrombocytopenia, so the T cells may come from the graft donor.

This clonotype was found many times. V gene TRBV28 combines with J gene TRBJ2-6, with TRBD1 matching 12 bases. The CDR3 is 19 residues long. J gave up 0 bases and V 3 bases, and 6 bases lay outside the gene matches. Germline CDR1 and CDR2: MDHEN and SYDVKM. The CDR3, as DNA: TGTGCCAGCAGTTTCGTGGGGACAGGGGGCCCCTCTGGGGCCAACGTCCTGACTTTC. It encodes CASSFVGTGGPSGANVLTF. Filled out from reference TRBV28 and TRBJ2-6, the complete variable domain reads DVKVTQSSRYLVKRTGEKVFLECVQDMDHENMFWYRQDPGLGLRLIYFSYDVKMKEKGDIPEGYSVSREKKERFSLILESASTNQTSMYLCASSFVGTGGPSGANVLTFGAGSRLTVL.

With regard to this clonotype: Here the CDR3 omits its conserved ending phenylalanine or tryptophan, so a read error is the likely source. This chain links TRBV7-6 with TRBJ2-2, with D perhaps TRBD2 (6 bases). Germline CDR1 and CDR2: SGHVS and FNYEAQ. Trimming removed 5 bases from V and 6 bases from J, with 16 bases in between. This CDR3 has 15 amino acids. The CDR3 DNA reads TGTGCCAGCAGCCTTAGCCGGAGGGCCCCCGGGGAGCTGTTTTTG. Its translation is CASSLSRRAPGELFL.

V and J are TRBV27 and TRBJ2-3; no clear D gene. V was trimmed by 2 bases and J by 2 bases, leaving 8 bases between them. The CDR3 is made up of 14 amino acids. Per germline, CDR1 MNHEY and CDR2 SMNVEV (reference sequence). The chain's CDR3 is CASSLGHTTDTQYF. For the CDR3, the DNA is TGTGCCAGCAGTTTAGGCCACACCACAGATACGCAGTATTTT.

This clonotype was observed at least ten times. The V call is TRBV18, the J call TRBJ2-5, with unresolved D. The V end was cut by 2 bases, the J end by 5 bases, with 6 bases between. This CDR3 region has 12 residues. Germline lookup yields CDR1 KGHSH and CDR2 LQKENI. This CDR3 is CASSPTLETQYF. CDR3 sequence (DNA): TGTGCCAGCTCACCAACTTTGGAGACCCAGTACTTC.

V gene TRBV12-3 or TRBV12-4 combines with J gene TRBJ2-4; the D is unclear. This CDR3 spans 18 amino acids. For the CDR3, the DNA is TGTACCTTCAGTTTAGGGCGCGTATTTCAATTAGCCAAAAACATTCAGTACTTC. This sequence encodes CTFSLGRVFQLAKNIQYF.

This clonotype appeared many times. The chain joins TRBV29-1 to TRBJ2-3; TRBD2 matches 8 bases. Germline assignment: CDR1 SQVTM and CDR2 ANQGSEA. The CDR3 length is 13 residues. The V and J ends lost 6 bases and 4 bases, in that order; junction bases with no gene match: 6. CDR3 bases: TGCAGCGTACCCCGGGGGGGGCCAGATACGCAGTATTTT. Translated, it gives CSVPRGGPDTQYF.

This clonotype was picked up many times. The rearrangement joins TRBV5-1 to TRBJ1-1; D is unclear. CDR3 length: 12 residues. CDR1 is SGHRS, CDR2 YFSETQ, per germline. V lost 1 base and J 1 base, leaving 2 bases between the germline ends. As DNA, the CDR3 is TGCGCCAGCAGCTTGACGAACACTGAAGCTTTCTTT. Translating gives CASSLTNTEAFF.

This clonotype was picked up many times. V usage is TRBV20-1 and J usage is TRBJ1-2, with D perhaps TRBD1 (6 bases). This CDR3 has 12 residues. V lost 6 bases, J lost 3 bases, and 11 bases lay in between. Germline CDR1 DFQATT, CDR2 SNEGSKA (reference sequence). CDR3 protein: CSAPGHYYGYTF. The CDR3 region has the DNA TGCAGTGCCCCGGGACACTACTATGGCTACACCTTC.

V is TRBV15 and J is TRBJ1-5; D might be TRBD1 (5 bases). Trimming pared 4 bases from V and 2 bases from J, leaving 12 bases between. The CDR3 covers 15 residues. CDR1 and CDR2 (germline): LNHNV, YYDKDF (reference sequence). CDR3 sequence: CATSNSRDGNQPQHF. CDR3 in DNA: TGTGCCACCAGCAATTCCAGGGATGGCAATCAGCCCCAGCATTTT.

The sample holds a few counts of this clonotype. This chain joins TRBV7-8 and TRBJ1-5; D uncertain. The CDR3 sequence is 15 residues long. V was shortened by 5 bases and J by 3 bases, with 14 bases between the two germline ends. CDR1 is SGHVS, CDR2 FQNEAQ, per germline. The CDR3 sequence: CASSPGRFLNQPQHF. CDR3 bases: TGTGCCAGCAGCCCAGGACGGTTTCTCAATCAGCCCCAGCATTTT.

This clonotype has a count of ten or more. The rearrangement joins TRBV5-1 to TRBJ1-1; 7 nucleotides agree with TRBD1. The CDR3 runs to 14 residues. V lost 3 bases and J lost 5; bases outside the gene matches: 7. Germline-derived CDR1 and CDR2 are SGHRS and YFSETQ. Here the CDR3 reads CASSSQGSDTEAFF. The CDR3 DNA sequence: TGCGCCAGCAGCTCACAGGGGAGTGATACTGAAGCTTTCTTT. The entire variable domain, with the rest obtained from reference TRBV5-1 and TRBJ1-1, is as follows: KAGVTQTPRYLIKTRGQQVTLSCSPISGHRSVSWYQQTPGQGLQFLFEYFSETQRNKGNFPGRFSGRQFSNSRSEMNVSTLELGDSALYLCASSSQGSDTEAFFGQGTRLTVV.

In its sample, this clonotype was seen a few times. The chain carries TRBV10-3 and TRBJ2-1; tentative D call: TRBD1 (6 bases). Germline assignment: CDR1 ENHRY and CDR2 SYGVKD. Trimming cost V 6 bases and J 2 bases, with 17 bases left between them. The CDR3 is 16 amino acids. The CDR3 is CAIRKSGEGAYNEQFF. For the CDR3, the DNA is TGTGCCATCAGAAAAAGCGGAGAGGGGGCCTACAATGAGCAGTTCTTC.

The rearrangement links TRBV28 to TRBJ1-1; 8 nucleotides line up with TRBD1. The CDR3 has 11 amino acids. The V and J ends lost 5 bases and 11 bases, in that order; junction bases with no gene match: 4. From germline, CDR1 is MDHEN and CDR2 SYDVKM. In DNA form, the CDR3 reads TGTGCCAGCAGTCCACAGGGGGTGGCTTTCTTT. Translating it yields CASSPQGVAFF.

J is TRBJ1-1 and V is TRBV6-1, with a weak D call TRBD1 (5 bases). The CDR3 runs to 12 residues. V was pared by 7 bases and J by 3 bases, with 9 bases between. Germline CDR1 MNHNS, CDR2 SASEGT. The CDR3 loop reads CASNLRDTEAFF. The CDR3 DNA is TGTGCCAGCAACCTCAGGGACACTGAAGCTTTCTTT.

This clonotype was seen repeatedly, ten times or more. The genes are TRBV7-2 and TRBJ2-5, with a possible D match to TRBD2 (5 bases). From germline, CDR1 is SGHTA and CDR2 FQGNSA. CDR3 length: 15 amino acids. Trimming took 8 bases from V and 5 from J, leaving 21 bases between them. The CDR3 reads CASAPFVARGETQYF. The CDR3 DNA reads TGTGCCAGCGCGCCTTTTGTGGCCCGCGGGGAGACCCAGTACTTC.

The table lists this clonotype with a count of one. Since a much larger clone is just one base distant, this may be a read error. J is TRBJ2-2 and V is TRBV12-3 or TRBV12-4; possibly TRBD2 for D (5 bases). V lost 3 bases and J 3 bases, leaving 17 bases between the germline ends. This CDR3 has 17 residues. The CDR3 reads CASSFGGLALYTGELFF. The CDR3 coding sequence is TGTGCCAGCAGTTTCGGTGGACTGGCACTTTACACCGGGGAGCTGTTTTTT.

This clonotype was observed a handful of times. This chain joins TRBV1 and TRBJ2-1; the table names TRBD2, a call not compared with the DNA. TRBV1 corresponds to a pseudogene. The CDR3 consists of 16 residues. CDR3 loop: CTSSFRTSGRAGEQFF. The CDR3 coding sequence is TGCACCAGCAGCTTCAGAACTAGCGGGAGGGCCGGGGAGCAGTTCTTC.

In its sample, this clonotype was seen many times. This chain connects TRBV5-1 to TRBJ2-1; 9 bases fit TRBD2. Germline V gives CDR1 SGHRS, CDR2 YFSETQ. This CDR3 has 16 amino acids. V shed 1 base, J shed 5 bases, and the junction held 7 bases outside the gene matches. The CDR3: CASSLYLAGLNNEQFF. CDR3 in DNA: TGCGCCAGCAGCTTGTATCTAGCGGGACTTAACAATGAGCAGTTCTTC. Combining the CDR3 with reference TRBV5-1 and TRBJ2-1 gives the whole variable domain KAGVTQTPRYLIKTRGQQVTLSCSPISGHRSVSWYQQTPGQGLQFLFEYFSETQRNKGNFPGRFSGRQFSNSRSEMNVSTLELGDSALYLCASSLYLAGLNNEQFFGPGTRLTVL.

The genes are TRBV27 and TRBJ2-7; D is perhaps TRBD2 (7 bases). Between the trimmed V and J ends, which lost 1 base and 4 bases, there was a span of 14 bases. In germline, CDR1 is MNHEY, CDR2 SMNVEV (reference sequence). CDR3 length equals 15 residues. CDR3 sequence: CASSLFRGAVYEQYF. Here the CDR3 DNA reads TGTGCCAGCAGTTTATTTCGGGGGGCTGTATACGAGCAGTACTTC.

The V call is TRBV5-8, the J call TRBJ2-5; maybe TRBD2 (5 bases). The germline V and J ends were trimmed by 1 base and 7 bases, with 8 bases remaining between them. The CDR3 runs to 12 residues. The germline V gene encodes CDR1 SGHTS and CDR2 YDEGEE. The CDR3 protein is CASSLRGWTQYF. CDR3 in DNA: TGTGCCAGCAGCTTGCGAGGGTGGACCCAGTACTTC.